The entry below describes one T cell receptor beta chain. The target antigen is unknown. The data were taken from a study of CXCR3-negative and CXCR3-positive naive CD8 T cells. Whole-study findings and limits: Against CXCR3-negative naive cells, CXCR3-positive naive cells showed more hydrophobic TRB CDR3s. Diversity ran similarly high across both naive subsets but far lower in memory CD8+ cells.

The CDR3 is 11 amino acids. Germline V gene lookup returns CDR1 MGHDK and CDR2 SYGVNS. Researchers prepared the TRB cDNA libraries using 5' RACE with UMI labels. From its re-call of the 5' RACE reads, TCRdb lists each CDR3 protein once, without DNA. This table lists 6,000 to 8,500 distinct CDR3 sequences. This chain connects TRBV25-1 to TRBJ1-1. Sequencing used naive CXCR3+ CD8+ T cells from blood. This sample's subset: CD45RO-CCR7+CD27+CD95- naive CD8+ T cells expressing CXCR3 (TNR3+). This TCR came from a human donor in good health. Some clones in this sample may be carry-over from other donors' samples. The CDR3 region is CASSETAEAFF.